The next 5 T cell receptor beta chains were all read from a single sample in a study of blood T cell repertoires in COVID-19 (TCRdb year 2020). The library was built by means of the immunoSEQ multiplex PCR assay. This immuneACCESS table, as held by TCRdb, lists in-frame sequences with V and J called but not all clones. Of the missing ones, under half trace to an unresolved V gene in checked studies; the others have no known cause. The sample profile shows more than 85,000 clones; around 83% of them were found once. The ten largest make up more than 20% of the sample. The sequencing sample was made of peripheral blood. The source is a man between 60 and 70 years old with acute or convalescent COVID-19.

The J gene is TRBJ2-3, the V gene TRBV4-1; 8 bases are a match to TRBD1. The CDR3 sequence is 16 residues long. V trimming: 4 bases; J trimming: 5 bases; junction bases outside the gene matches: 11. In germline, CDR1 is MGHRA, CDR2 YSYEKL. The CDR3 here is CASSLTPRGQGDTQYF. For the CDR3, the DNA is TGCGCCAGCAGCCTAACCCCCAGGGGGCAAGGAGATACGCAGTATTTT.

The J gene is TRBJ2-2, the V gene TRBV7-9; the D gene is possibly TRBD2 (5 bases). CDR3 length: 15 amino acids. Germline CDR1 SEHNR, CDR2 FQNEAQ (reference sequence). V lost 5 bases, J lost 3 bases, and 13 bases lay in between. The CDR3 reads CASSPLRGYTGELFF. DNA of the CDR3: TGTGCCAGCAGCCCCCTACGCGGGTACACCGGGGAGCTGTTTTTT.

The V and J genes are TRBV4-2 and TRBJ2-1; TRBD2 aligns across 8 bases. The ends lost 2 bases at V and 7 bases at J; junction bases unmatched: 4. Germline V lookup: CDR1 LGHNA, CDR2 YNFKEQ. The length of the CDR3 is 14 residues. The CDR3 DNA reads as TGTGCCAGCAGCCAACTAGCGGGTGGGAATGAGCAGTTCTTC. Translated: CASSQLAGGNEQFF.

The chain joins TRBV5-6 to TRBJ2-2, with a possible D match to TRBD1 (6 bases). This CDR3 spans 15 amino acids. The V end was cut by 4 bases, the J end by 0 bases, with 10 bases between. Germline V CDR1 and CDR2: SGHDT, YYEEEE. CDR3 loop: CASSRGQTNTGELFF. The CDR3 coding sequence is TGTGCCAGCAGCCGCGGACAGACGAACACCGGGGAGCTGTTTTTT.

This sequence joins TRBV19 and TRBJ1-1; 9 bases are a match to TRBD1. Unmatched junction bases numbered 8, after V lost 7 bases and J lost 5 bases. Germline loops: CDR1 LNHDA, CDR2 SQIVND (reference sequence). The CDR3 extends over 14 amino acids. CDR3 protein: CASTPQGAQTEAFF. In DNA, the CDR3 is TGTGCCAGTACGCCACAGGGGGCCCAAACTGAAGCTTTCTTT.